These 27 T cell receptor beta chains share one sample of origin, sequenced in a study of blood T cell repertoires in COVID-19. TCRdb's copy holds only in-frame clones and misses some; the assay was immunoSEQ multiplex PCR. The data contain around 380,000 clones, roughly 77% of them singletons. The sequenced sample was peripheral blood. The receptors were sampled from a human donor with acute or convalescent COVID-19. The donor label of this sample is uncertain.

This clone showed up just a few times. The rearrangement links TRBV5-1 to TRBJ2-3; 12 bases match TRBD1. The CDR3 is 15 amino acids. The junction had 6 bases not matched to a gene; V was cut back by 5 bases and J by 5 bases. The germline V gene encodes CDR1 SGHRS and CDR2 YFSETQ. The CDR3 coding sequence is TGCGCCAGCAGATCGGGACAGGGGGCAATAGATACGCAGTATTTT. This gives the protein CASRSGQGAIDTQYF.

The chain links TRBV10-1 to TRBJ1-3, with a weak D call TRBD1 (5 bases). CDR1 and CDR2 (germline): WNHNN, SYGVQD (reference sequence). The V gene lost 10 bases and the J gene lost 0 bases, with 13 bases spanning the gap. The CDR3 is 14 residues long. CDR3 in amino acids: CATSDSTSGNTIYF. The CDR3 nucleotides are TGCGCCACCAGCGACAGCACCTCTGGAAACACCATATATTTT.

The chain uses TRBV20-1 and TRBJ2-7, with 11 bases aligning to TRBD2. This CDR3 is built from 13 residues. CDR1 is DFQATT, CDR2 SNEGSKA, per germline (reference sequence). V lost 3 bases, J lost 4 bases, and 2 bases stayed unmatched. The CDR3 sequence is CSASVAGGYEQYF. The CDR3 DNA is TGCAGTGCTAGTGTAGCGGGAGGGTACGAGCAGTACTTC.

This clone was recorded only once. CDR3 protein: CASSQGQYNEQFF. CDR3 coding DNA: TGTGCCAGCAGCCAAGGACAGTACAATGAGCAGTTCTTC. The V gene is TRBV14, the J gene TRBJ2-1; maybe TRBD1 (5 bases). Germline values: CDR1 SGHDN, CDR2 FVKESK. This CDR3 region has 13 residues. V was shortened by 1 base and J by 4 bases, with 5 bases between the two germline ends.

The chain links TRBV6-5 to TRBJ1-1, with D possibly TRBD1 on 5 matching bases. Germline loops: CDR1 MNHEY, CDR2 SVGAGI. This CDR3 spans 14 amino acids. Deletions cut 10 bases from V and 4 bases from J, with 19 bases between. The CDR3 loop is CATEWRGRGTEAFF. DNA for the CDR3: TGTGCCACCGAGTGGCGGGGCAGAGGCACTGAAGCTTTCTTT.

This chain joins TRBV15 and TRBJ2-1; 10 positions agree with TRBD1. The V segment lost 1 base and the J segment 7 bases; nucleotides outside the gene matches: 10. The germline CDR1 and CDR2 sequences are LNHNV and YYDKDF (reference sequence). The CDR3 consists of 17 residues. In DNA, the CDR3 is TGTGCCACCAGCAGAGTCGGCGCGGGACAGGGGAGAAATGAGCAGTTCTTC. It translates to CATSRVGAGQGRNEQFF.

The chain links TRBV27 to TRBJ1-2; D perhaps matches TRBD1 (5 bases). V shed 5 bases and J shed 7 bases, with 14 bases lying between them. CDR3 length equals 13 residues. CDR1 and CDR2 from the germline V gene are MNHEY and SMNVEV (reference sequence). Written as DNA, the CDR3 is TGTGCCAGCAGTCCCACCAGGGCTGCTGGCTACACCTTC. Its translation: CASSPTRAAGYTF.

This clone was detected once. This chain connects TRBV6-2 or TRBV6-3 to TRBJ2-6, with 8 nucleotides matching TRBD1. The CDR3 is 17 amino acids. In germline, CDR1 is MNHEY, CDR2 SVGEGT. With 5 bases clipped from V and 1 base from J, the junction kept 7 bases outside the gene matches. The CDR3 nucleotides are TGTGCCAGCAGTCGGCGACAGGGGTTTTCTGGGGCCAACGTCCTGACTTTC. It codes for CASSRRQGFSGANVLTF.

The CDR3 reads CASSIDGGDTQYF. DNA of the CDR3: TGTGCCAGTAGTATAGATGGAGGAGATACGCAGTATTTT. This chain joins TRBV19 and TRBJ2-3, with a possible D match to TRBD2 (5 bases). The CDR3 extends over 13 amino acids. Germline V CDR1 and CDR2: LNHDA, SQIVND (reference sequence). The V gene lost 0 bases and the J gene lost 5 bases, with 6 bases spanning the gap.

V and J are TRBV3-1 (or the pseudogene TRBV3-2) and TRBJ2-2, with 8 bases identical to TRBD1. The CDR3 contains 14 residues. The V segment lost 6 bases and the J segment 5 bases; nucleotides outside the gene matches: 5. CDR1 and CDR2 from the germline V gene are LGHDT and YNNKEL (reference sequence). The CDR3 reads CASSRTGWTGELFF. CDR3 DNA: TGTGCCAGCAGTCGGACAGGGTGGACCGGGGAGCTGTTTTTT.

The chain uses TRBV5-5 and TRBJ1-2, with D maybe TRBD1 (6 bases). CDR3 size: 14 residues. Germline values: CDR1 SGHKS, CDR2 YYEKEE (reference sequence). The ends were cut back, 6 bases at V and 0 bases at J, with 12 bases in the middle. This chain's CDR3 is CASTPDRPNYGYTF. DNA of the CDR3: TGTGCCAGCACCCCGGACAGACCTAACTATGGCTACACCTTC.

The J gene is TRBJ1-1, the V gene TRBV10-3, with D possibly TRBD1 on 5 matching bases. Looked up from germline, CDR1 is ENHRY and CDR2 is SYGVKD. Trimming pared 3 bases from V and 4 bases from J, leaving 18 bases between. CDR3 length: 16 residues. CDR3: CAISDSSAVQGTEAFF. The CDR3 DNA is TGTGCCATCAGTGATTCTTCCGCCGTCCAGGGCACTGAAGCTTTCTTT.

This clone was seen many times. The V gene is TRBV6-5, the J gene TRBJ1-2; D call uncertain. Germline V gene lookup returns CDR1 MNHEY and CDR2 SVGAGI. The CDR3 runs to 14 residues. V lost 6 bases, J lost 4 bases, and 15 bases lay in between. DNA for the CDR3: TGTGCCAGCAGCCCCGGATCGGGTGGCTATGGCTACACCTTC. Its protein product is CASSPGSGGYGYTF.

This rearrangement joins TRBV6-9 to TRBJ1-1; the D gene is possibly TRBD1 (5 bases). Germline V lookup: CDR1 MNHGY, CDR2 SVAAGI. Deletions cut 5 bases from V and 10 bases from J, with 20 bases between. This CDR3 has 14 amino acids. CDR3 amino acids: CASSPSGTGVGAFF. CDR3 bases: TGTGCCAGCAGTCCTTCCGGGACGGGGGTTGGAGCTTTCTTT.

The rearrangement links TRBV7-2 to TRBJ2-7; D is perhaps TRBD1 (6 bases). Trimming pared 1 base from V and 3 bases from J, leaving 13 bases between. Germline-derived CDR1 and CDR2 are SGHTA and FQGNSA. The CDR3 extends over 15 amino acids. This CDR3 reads CASSLGSGAIYEQYF. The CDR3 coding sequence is TGTGCCAGCAGCTTAGGGTCAGGGGCAATCTACGAGCAGTACTTC.

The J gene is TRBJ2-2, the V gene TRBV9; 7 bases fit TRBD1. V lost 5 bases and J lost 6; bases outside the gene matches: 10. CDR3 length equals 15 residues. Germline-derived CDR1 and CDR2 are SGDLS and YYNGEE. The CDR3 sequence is CASRLGTVEAGELFF. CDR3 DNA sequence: TGTGCCAGCAGACTTGGGACAGTAGAGGCCGGGGAGCTGTTTTTT.

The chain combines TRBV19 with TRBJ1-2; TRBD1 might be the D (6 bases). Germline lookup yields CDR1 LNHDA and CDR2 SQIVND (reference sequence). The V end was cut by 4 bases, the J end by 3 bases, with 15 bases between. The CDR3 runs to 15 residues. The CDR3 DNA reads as TGTGCCAGTAGTACTGGCCAGACAGGACACTATGGCTACACCTTC. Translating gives CASSTGQTGHYGYTF.

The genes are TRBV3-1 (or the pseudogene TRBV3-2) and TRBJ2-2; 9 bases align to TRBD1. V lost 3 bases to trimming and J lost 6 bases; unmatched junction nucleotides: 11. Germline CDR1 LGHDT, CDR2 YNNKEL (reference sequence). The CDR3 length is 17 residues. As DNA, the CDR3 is TGTGCCAGCAGCCACTTCATTTTACAGGGGGCGGCCGGGGAGCTGTTTTTT. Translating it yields CASSHFILQGAAGELFF.

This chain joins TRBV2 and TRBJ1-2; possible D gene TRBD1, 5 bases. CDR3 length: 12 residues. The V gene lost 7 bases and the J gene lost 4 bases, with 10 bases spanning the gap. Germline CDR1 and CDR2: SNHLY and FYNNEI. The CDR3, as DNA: TGTGCCAGCACAGAGCAGGGCTATGGCTACACCTTC. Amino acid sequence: CASTEQGYGYTF.

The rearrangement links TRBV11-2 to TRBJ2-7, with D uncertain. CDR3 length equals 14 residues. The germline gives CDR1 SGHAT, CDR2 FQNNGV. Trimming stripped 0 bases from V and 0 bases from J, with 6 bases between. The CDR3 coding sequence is TGTGCCAGCAGCTTAGACAGCGTCTCCTACGAGCAGTACTTC. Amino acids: CASSLDSVSYEQYF. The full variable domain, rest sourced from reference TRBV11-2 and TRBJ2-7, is EAGVAQSPRYKIIEKRQSVAFWCNPISGHATLYWYQQILGQGPKLLIQFQNNGVVDDSQLPKDRFSAERLKGVDSTLKIQPAKLEDSAVYLCASSLDSVSYEQYFGPGTRLTVT.

DNA for the CDR3: TGTGCCAGCAGACTTGGGACATCTGGGCCCTACGAGCAGTACTTC. As protein: CASRLGTSGPYEQYF. This chain links TRBV6-5 with TRBJ2-7; TRBD1 might be the D (6 bases). V dropped 6 bases and J dropped 2 bases, with 17 bases sitting between them. This CDR3 contains 15 residues. Looked up from germline, CDR1 is MNHEY and CDR2 is SVGAGI.

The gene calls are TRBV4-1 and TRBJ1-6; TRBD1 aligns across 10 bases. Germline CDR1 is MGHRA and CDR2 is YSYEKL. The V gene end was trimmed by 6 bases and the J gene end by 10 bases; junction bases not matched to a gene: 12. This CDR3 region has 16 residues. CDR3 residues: CASSPRKGQGKSPLHF. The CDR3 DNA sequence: TGCGCCAGCAGTCCAAGGAAGGGACAGGGGAAATCACCCCTCCACTTT.

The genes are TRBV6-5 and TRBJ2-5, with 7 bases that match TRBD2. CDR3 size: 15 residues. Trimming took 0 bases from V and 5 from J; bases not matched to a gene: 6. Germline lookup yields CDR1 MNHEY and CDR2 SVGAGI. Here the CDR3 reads CASSYSGGGGETQYF. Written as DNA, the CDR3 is TGTGCCAGCAGTTACTCGGGCGGGGGAGGGGAGACCCAGTACTTC.

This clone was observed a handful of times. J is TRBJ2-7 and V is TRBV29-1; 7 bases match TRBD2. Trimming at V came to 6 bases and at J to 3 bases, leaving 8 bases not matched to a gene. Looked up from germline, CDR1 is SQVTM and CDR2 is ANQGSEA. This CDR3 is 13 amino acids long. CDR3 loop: CSVGGSRNYEQYF. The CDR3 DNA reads TGCAGCGTCGGGGGGAGCAGGAACTACGAGCAGTACTTC.

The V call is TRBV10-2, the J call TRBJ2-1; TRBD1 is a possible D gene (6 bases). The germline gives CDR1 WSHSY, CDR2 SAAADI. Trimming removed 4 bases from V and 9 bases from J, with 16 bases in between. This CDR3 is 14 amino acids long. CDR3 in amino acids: CASSAYTGSTEQFF. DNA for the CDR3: TGCGCCAGCAGTGCTTATACAGGGAGTACTGAGCAGTTCTTC.

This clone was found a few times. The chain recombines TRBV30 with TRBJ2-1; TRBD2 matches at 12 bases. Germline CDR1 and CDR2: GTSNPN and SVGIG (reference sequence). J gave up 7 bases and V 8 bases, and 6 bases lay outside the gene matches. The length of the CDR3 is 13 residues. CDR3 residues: CARKTSGGNEQFF. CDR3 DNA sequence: TGTGCCCGAAAGACTAGCGGGGGAAATGAGCAGTTCTTC.

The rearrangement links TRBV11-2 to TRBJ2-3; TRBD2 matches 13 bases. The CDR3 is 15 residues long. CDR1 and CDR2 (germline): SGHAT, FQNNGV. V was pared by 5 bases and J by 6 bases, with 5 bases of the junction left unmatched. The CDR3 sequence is CASSRLAGGVDTQYF. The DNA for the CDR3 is TGTGCCAGCAGCCGACTAGCGGGAGGTGTGGATACGCAGTATTTT.